This TCR beta chain derives from a study of T cell responses to AZD1222 COVID-19 vaccine. Broader study findings: Repertoire sampling happened only post peak T cell response. Donors, mostly white British, included more females; clonal diversity was possibly underestimated. Dominant at 160-218 and 743-854, vaccine-associated CD4 TCRs also spanned spike. Two AZD1222 administrations were followed by greater Spike-specific TCR breadth and depth.

About this clone itself: Its target is not known.

Profiling relied on immunoSEQ multiplex PCR, and the TCRdb table lists in-frame clones only, not all of them. Of some 90,000 clones listed, 70% to 90% are singletons. CDR1 is GTSNPN, CDR2 SVGIG, per germline (reference sequence). V shed 0 bases and J shed 4 bases, with 9 bases lying between them. The CDR3 extends over 13 amino acids. The sequence came from an adult in good health. Sequencing was performed on peripheral blood, taken on day 0 of AZD1222 vaccination. The chain combines TRBV30 with TRBJ1-1; D ambiguous. In DNA form, the CDR3 reads TGTGCCTGGAGTGTTTCGACGGGCACTGAAGCTTTCTTT. Translated, it gives CAWSVSTGTEAFF.